These 8 T cell receptor beta chains were all obtained from the same sample, sequenced in a study of cytomegalovirus exposure and HLA in healthy donors. Primers included in the PCR were 60 Vbeta and 13 Jbeta primers. Clones were read by immunoSEQ multiplex PCR, and TCRdb kept only the in-frame ones, dropping some. The profile shows around 190,000 clones, roughly four fifths of them singletons. Sequenced material: PBMCs. Receptor source: a man aged 30-40 years in good health and CMV-seronegative.

The J gene is TRBJ2-1, the V gene TRBV28; 10 bases are shared with TRBD1. The germline CDR1 and CDR2 sequences are MDHEN and SYDVKM. V dropped 7 bases and J dropped 7; count of bases not matched to a gene: 13. This CDR3 has 16 residues. The CDR3 nucleotides are TGTGCCAGCACGAAACATCCGAGACAGGGGGCAAATGAGCAGTTCTTC. It is translated as CASTKHPRQGANEQFF.

V gene TRBV6-6 combines with J gene TRBJ2-7, with 8 bases aligning to TRBD2. V dropped 5 bases and J dropped 4; count of bases not matched to a gene: 1. The germline gives CDR1 MNHNY, CDR2 SVGAGI (reference sequence). CDR3 size: 12 residues. CDR3 nucleotide sequence: TGTGCCAGCAGTCGCGGGGGGTACGAGCAGTACTTC. Translated, it gives CASSRGGYEQYF.

This chain links TRBV7-9 with TRBJ2-1, with 14 bases lining up with TRBD2. The CDR3 loop spans 19 amino acids. With V trimmed by 6 bases and J by 4 bases, 14 bases remained unmatched. Looked up from germline, CDR1 is SEHNR and CDR2 is FQNEAQ (reference sequence). CDR3: CASRPPGLAGAGKYNEQFF. The CDR3 region has the DNA TGTGCCAGCAGACCCCCGGGACTAGCGGGAGCCGGTAAATACAATGAGCAGTTCTTC.

This rearrangement joins TRBV28 to TRBJ2-7; D gene ambiguous. The germline gives CDR1 MDHEN, CDR2 SYDVKM. Trimming took off 1 base at V and 7 bases at J, with 14 bases between the two ends. The CDR3 has 14 amino acids. DNA of the CDR3: TGTGCCAGCAGTTTATTTACGCTACCCTTAGAGCAGTACTTC. As protein: CASSLFTLPLEQYF.

This clone was picked up one time. The J gene is TRBJ1-1, the V gene TRBV4-1, with no clear D. The ends were cut back, 2 bases at V and 7 bases at J, with 17 bases in the middle. Germline CDR1 reads MGHRA; CDR2 reads YSYEKL. CDR3 length equals 15 residues. The CDR3 nucleotides are TGCGCCAGCAGCCAACCCCTGAGAGGAGGGAATGAAGCTTTCTTT. Translating gives CASSQPLRGGNEAFF.

The chain links TRBV2 to TRBJ2-2, with 11 bases identical to TRBD2. Trimming at V came to 4 bases and at J to 7 bases, leaving 5 bases not matched to a gene. CDR3 length: 15 amino acids. In germline, CDR1 is SNHLY, CDR2 FYNNEI. Here the CDR3 reads CASSGTSGWGGELFF. The CDR3 bases are TGTGCCAGCAGTGGGACTAGCGGGTGGGGCGGGGAGCTGTTTTTT.

This CDR3 reads CASGPQKSRTDTQYF. CDR3 DNA sequence: TGTGCCAGCGGGCCGCAGAAGTCCCGCACAGATACGCAGTATTTT. The chain links TRBV9 to TRBJ2-3, with unresolved D. CDR3 size: 15 residues. Germline V gene sequence: CDR1 SGDLS, CDR2 YYNGEE. Trimming cost V 7 bases and J 1 base, with 16 bases left between them.

The rearrangement uses TRBV9 and TRBJ2-7, with 7 bases fitting TRBD2. Germline-derived CDR1 and CDR2 are SGDLS and YYNGEE. There are 12 residues in the CDR3. V lost 4 bases and J lost 7; bases outside the gene matches: 5. CDR3: CASSPSGREQYF. The CDR3 DNA reads TGTGCCAGCAGCCCTAGCGGCCGGGAGCAGTACTTC.